A single T cell receptor (beta chain) is shown here with its context. Its antigen is unknown. V shed 8 bases and J 4 bases; nucleotides not matched to a gene: 3. The CDR3 sequence is 14 residues long. The V gene's germline CDR1 is WSHSY and CDR2 SAAADI. The PCR was carried out with 60 Vbeta primers and 13 Jbeta primers. In the authors' methods: Roughly 11 million of the approximately 80 million unique TCR beta chains counted in a later analysis were shared. Clones were read by immunoSEQ multiplex PCR, and TCRdb kept only the in-frame ones, dropping some. Clonal size and the V and J genes are those of that table, whereas D and trimming came from the DNA. The table lists about 120,000 clones, around 66% of them singletons, with about 7.7% in the top ten. The data were taken from a study of cytomegalovirus exposure and HLA in healthy donors. Study outcomes and limitations: In a later analysis, specific HLA alleles were associated with around 17,000 TCR beta sequences at a 0.05 false discovery rate. Researchers reported in a later analysis that a missense DCLRE1C variant was tied to TCR beta V- and J-gene trimming.

The sample consisted of PBMCs. The chain recombines TRBV10-2 with TRBJ2-2, with TRBD1 identical over 11 bases. This receptor was identified in a man aged 18 to 29 in good health and CMV-seropositive. The CDR3 loop is CASHGTGGTGELFF. CDR3 in DNA: TGCGCCAGCCACGGGACAGGGGGCACCGGGGAGCTGTTTTTT.